This TCR beta chain was documented in a study of control samples from healthy donors and cancer patients. The CDR3 is 13 amino acids. Germline-derived CDR1 and CDR2 are LNHDA and SQIVND (reference sequence). Trimming removed 6 bases at V and 2 bases at J, with 9 bases between. In this sample, this clone turned up once. Here immunoSEQ multiplex PCR was the method, and the copy in TCRdb shows in-frame clones only, minus some. This table has 80,000 to 100,000 clones, about 80% appearing once. This TCR was sampled from a woman aged 25-40 years in good health. The sequencing sample was made of blood. V gene TRBV19 combines with J gene TRBJ2-3; unclear D gene. CDR3 nucleotide sequence: TGTGCCAGTAGCCCGGGCCTCACAGATACGCAGTATTTT. Translation: CASSPGLTDTQYF.